These 6 T cell receptor beta chains share one sample of origin, sequenced in a study of shared clonotypes between healthy human individuals. The repertoire was sequenced with immunoSEQ multiplex PCR; TCRdb's copy has only in-frame clones and lacks some. The sample has about 1.1 million clones, 70% to 80% seen once. Specimen: memory CD4+ T cells from PBMCs. Regarding subset: CD45RA-negative fraction. These receptors all come from a man between 18 and 29 years old in good health. Some clones in this sample may be carry-over from other donors' samples.

The chain couples TRBV5-1 to TRBJ2-1; 8 bases line up with TRBD2. Germline V gives CDR1 SGHRS, CDR2 YFSETQ. Trimming cost V 4 bases and J 6 bases; bases outside gene matches: 6. CDR3 size: 14 residues. The CDR3 reads CASSRTSGANEQFF. In DNA form, the CDR3 reads TGCGCCAGCAGCCGCACTAGCGGAGCCAATGAGCAGTTCTTC.

This clone was recorded at least ten times. The chain joins TRBV28 to TRBJ2-7; D unclear. Germline V gives CDR1 MDHEN, CDR2 SYDVKM. This CDR3 has 13 amino acids. V lost 6 bases and J 1 base, leaving 10 bases between the germline ends. The CDR3 DNA reads TGTGCCAGCAGGCTAATGGAGTCCTACGAGCAGTACTTC. Encoded protein: CASRLMESYEQYF. The full variable domain, its missing parts supplied by reference TRBV28 and TRBJ2-7, is DVKVTQSSRYLVKRTGEKVFLECVQDMDHENMFWYRQDPGLGLRLIYFSYDVKMKEKGDIPEGYSVSREKKERFSLILESASTNQTSMYLCASRLMESYEQYFGPGTRLTVT.

The table lists this clone with a count of one. Other DNA sequences within the sample encode an identical CDR3. CDR3 sequence reads: CASSLDSSTDTQYF. The CDR3, as DNA: TGCGCCAGCAGCTTGGACAGCAGCACAGATACGCAGTATTTT. The chain is built from TRBV5-1 and TRBJ2-3; D call uncertain. The CDR3 loop spans 14 amino acids. Germline V CDR1 and CDR2: SGHRS, YFSETQ. Trimming stripped 0 bases from V and 0 bases from J, with 5 bases between.

The V gene is TRBV4-2, the J gene TRBJ2-1, with TRBD1 identical over 7 bases. Germline CDR1 is LGHNA and CDR2 is YNFKEQ. V shed 5 bases, J shed 9 bases, and the junction held 19 bases outside the gene matches. There are 17 residues in the CDR3. CDR3 residues: CASSSKGVSGGILEQFF. For the CDR3, the DNA is TGTGCCAGCAGCTCAAAGGGAGTGTCAGGGGGTATTCTTGAGCAGTTCTTC.

The chain recombines TRBV9 with TRBJ2-6; D call uncertain. The germline V gene encodes CDR1 SGDLS and CDR2 YYNGEE. This CDR3 region has 15 residues. V was clipped by 0 bases and J by 0 bases, with 4 bases between them. CDR3 coding DNA: TGTGCCAGCAGCGTAGGAAGCTCTGGGGCCAACGTCCTGACTTTC. Protein: CASSVGSSGANVLTF.

The chain is built from TRBV7-3 and TRBJ2-7, with TRBD2 matching 10 bases. CDR1 is SGHTA, CDR2 FQGTGA, per germline. V lost 1 base and J lost 3; bases outside the gene matches: 9. The CDR3 consists of 17 residues. CDR3: CASSLRGVASGSYEQYF. The CDR3 DNA reads as TGTGCCAGCAGCTTAAGAGGTGTGGCTAGCGGGAGCTACGAGCAGTACTTC. Full variable domain (rest looked up from reference TRBV7-3 and TRBJ2-7): GAGVSQTPSNKVTEKGKYVELRCDPISGHTALYWYRQSLGQGPEFLIYFQGTGAADDSGLPNDRFFAVRPEGSVSTLKIQRTERGDSAVYLCASSLRGVASGSYEQYFGPGTRLTVT.